Each of the 6 T cell receptor beta chains below was sequenced from the same sample in a study of CD8 T cells in ankylosing spondylitis. TCRdb ran MiXCR on the 5' RACE reads and lists one entry per CDR3 protein. Counted here are fewer than 500,000 distinct CDR3 sequences, roughly 26% occurring once; the ten biggest clones make up over 0.8%. The antigens these receptors bind are not known. Points from the study as a whole: Blood from ankylosing spondylitis patients appeared to carry a characteristic roughly eight-variant TCR beta motif.

The sequenced sample consisted of blood, either unsorted or a sorted T cell fraction (not recorded which). These receptors were obtained from a male donor with ankylosing spondylitis.

This clonotype was counted only a few times. The chain recombines TRBV10-3 with TRBJ1-6, with D perhaps TRBD1 (6 bases). The CDR3 spans 15 residues. The V gene lost 0 bases and the J gene lost 10 bases, with 13 bases spanning the gap. CDR1 ENHRY and CDR2 SYGVKD come from the germline V gene. CDR3 DNA: TGTGCCATCAGTGAGTCTGCAGGGGAAGGGTCACCCCTCCACTTT. Translated, it gives CAISESAGEGSPLHF.

The genes are TRBV14 and TRBJ1-1; D remains ambiguous. The V gene's germline CDR1 is SGHDN and CDR2 FVKESK. The CDR3 sequence is 18 residues long. The V end was cut by 8 bases, the J end by 0 bases, with 25 bases between. The CDR3, as DNA: TGTGCCAGCTATACCAAGGGCCCACCACTTCACATGAACACTGAAGCTTTCTTT. This sequence encodes CASYTKGPPLHMNTEAFF.

In this sample, this clonotype turned up a few times. This sequence joins TRBV12-3 or TRBV12-4 and TRBJ2-1; 9 positions match TRBD2. V lost 6 bases to trimming and J lost 7 bases; unmatched junction nucleotides: 10. The CDR3 spans 15 residues. In nucleotides, the CDR3 is TGTGCCAGCAGCCCGACTAGCGGAGGGGAGAATGAGCAGTTCTTC. Amino acids: CASSPTSGGENEQFF.

V gene TRBV5-1 combines with J gene TRBJ2-1; 9 bases align to TRBD1. Germline-derived CDR1 and CDR2 are SGHRS and YFSETQ. V lost 4 bases, J lost 3 bases, and 5 bases stayed unmatched. This CDR3 is built from 15 residues. The CDR3 here is CASSAPDRGYNEQFF. The CDR3 DNA reads TGCGCCAGCAGCGCCCCGGACAGGGGCTACAATGAGCAGTTCTTC.

The chain couples TRBV20-1 to TRBJ2-2, with 10 bases lining up with TRBD2. The CDR3 length is 13 residues. Germline CDR1 reads DFQATT; CDR2 reads SNEGSKA (reference sequence). The trim removed 5 bases at V and 4 bases at J, leaving 1 base unmatched. CDR3 DNA sequence: TGCAGTGCTCAGCGGGAGGGCACCGGGGAGCTGTTTTTT. Its translation: CSAQREGTGELFF.

The rearrangement uses TRBV19 and TRBJ2-2; unclear D gene. CDR1 is LNHDA, CDR2 SQIVND, per germline (reference sequence). Trimming pared 4 bases from V and 4 bases from J, leaving 4 bases between. This CDR3 comprises 12 residues. The CDR3 protein is CASSKPTGELFF. In DNA form, the CDR3 reads TGTGCCAGTAGTAAGCCCACCGGGGAGCTGTTTTTT.